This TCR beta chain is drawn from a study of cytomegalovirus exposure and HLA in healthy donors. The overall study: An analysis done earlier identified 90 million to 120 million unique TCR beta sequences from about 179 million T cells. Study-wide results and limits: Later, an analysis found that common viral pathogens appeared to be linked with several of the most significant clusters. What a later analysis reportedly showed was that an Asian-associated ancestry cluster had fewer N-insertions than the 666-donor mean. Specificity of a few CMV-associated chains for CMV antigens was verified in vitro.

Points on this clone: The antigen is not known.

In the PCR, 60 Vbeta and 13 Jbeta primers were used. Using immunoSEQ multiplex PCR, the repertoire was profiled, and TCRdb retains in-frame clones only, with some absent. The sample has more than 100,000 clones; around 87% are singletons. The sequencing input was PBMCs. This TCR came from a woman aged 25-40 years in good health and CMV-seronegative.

CDR3 in DNA: TGTGCCAGCTCACTCCACAGTCTAGCGGGAGAGCACTACAATGAGCAGTTCTTC. Translated: CASSLHSLAGEHYNEQFF. This chain uses TRBV18 with TRBJ2-1; 10 nucleotides match TRBD2. The V and J ends lost 4 bases and 3 bases, in that order; junction bases with no gene match: 12. The germline V gene encodes CDR1 KGHSH and CDR2 LQKENI. The length of the CDR3 is 18 residues.